The 21 T cell receptor beta chains below come from one sample, sequenced in a study of blood T cell repertoires in COVID-19. Profiling relied on immunoSEQ multiplex PCR, and the TCRdb table lists in-frame clones only, not all of them. The repertoire has 200,000 to 300,000 clones, around nine tenths of them found once; the top ten carry around 0.9%. Material: peripheral blood. These receptors were taken from a man in his thirties or forties with COVID-19, enrolled during active disease.

V and J are TRBV3-1 (or the pseudogene TRBV3-2) and TRBJ2-1; TRBD1 aligns across 8 bases. Germline CDR1 and CDR2: LGHDT and YNNKEL (reference sequence). V lost 0 bases to trimming and J lost 2 bases; unmatched junction nucleotides: 3. This CDR3 has 16 residues. The CDR3 bases are TGTGCCAGCAGCCAAGATTCAGGGGGCCCCTACAATGAGCAGTTCTTC. Amino acids: CASSQDSGGPYNEQFF.

The chain employs TRBV19 and TRBJ2-2, with a weak D call TRBD2 (6 bases). The V end was cut by 5 bases, the J end by 1 base, with 17 bases between. CDR1 LNHDA and CDR2 SQIVND come from the germline V gene (reference sequence). CDR3 length: 17 amino acids. CDR3 nucleotide sequence: TGTGCCAGTAGTCCCCGCCCAGGGCGGGGGAACACCGGGGAGCTGTTTTTT. Its protein is CASSPRPGRGNTGELFF.

V usage is TRBV3-1 (or the pseudogene TRBV3-2) and J usage is TRBJ2-2, with 12 bases fitting TRBD2. V shed 0 bases, J shed 6 bases, and the junction held 11 bases outside the gene matches. This CDR3 spans 19 amino acids. Per germline, CDR1 LGHDT and CDR2 YNNKEL (reference sequence). DNA of the CDR3: TGTGCCAGCAGCCAAGAGAGGACTAGCGGGGAGGCGGTCGCCGGGGAGCTGTTTTTT. Protein product: CASSQERTSGEAVAGELFF.

V is TRBV19 and J is TRBJ2-5, with D unresolved. Trimming took 6 bases from V and 5 from J, leaving 10 bases between them. Germline loops: CDR1 LNHDA, CDR2 SQIVND (reference sequence). This CDR3 comprises 12 residues. As DNA, the CDR3 is TGTGCCAGTAGGGCCGACGGGGAGACCCAGTACTTC. This encodes CASRADGETQYF.

The V call is TRBV15, the J call TRBJ1-2; D is possibly TRBD1 (6 bases). Germline loops: CDR1 LNHNV, CDR2 YYDKDF (reference sequence). Trimming took 5 bases from V and 7 from J, leaving 14 bases between them. This CDR3 is 13 amino acids long. The CDR3 spells CATSLRGGTGYTF. In DNA form, the CDR3 reads TGTGCCACCAGCCTCAGGGGCGGAACTGGCTACACCTTC.

This rearrangement joins TRBV5-1 to TRBJ1-6, with TRBD1 identical over 12 bases. Germline trimming cut 0 bases from V and 7 bases from J; bases unmatched to any gene: 2. Per germline, CDR1 SGHRS and CDR2 YFSETQ. CDR3 length: 16 residues. The CDR3 region is CASSLEGTGGNSPLHF. In nucleotides, the CDR3 is TGCGCCAGCAGCTTGGAAGGGACAGGGGGCAATTCACCCCTCCACTTT.

The rearrangement links TRBV19 to TRBJ1-6; 9 bases are shared with TRBD1. With V trimmed by 4 bases and J by 6 bases, 4 bases remained unmatched. Per the germline V gene, CDR1 is LNHDA and CDR2 is SQIVND (reference sequence). This CDR3 region has 15 residues. The chain's CDR3 is CASSTGTGPNSPLHF. DNA for the CDR3: TGTGCCAGTAGTACAGGGACAGGGCCTAATTCACCCCTCCACTTT.

This rearrangement joins TRBV6-5 to TRBJ1-2, with 7 bases that match TRBD1. The V gene's germline CDR1 is MNHEY and CDR2 SVGAGI. Trimming removed 8 bases from V and 9 bases from J; junction bases left unmatched: 15. The CDR3 covers 14 residues. DNA of the CDR3: TGTGCCAGCCTCCCTCGGGGGACAGTTCATCGCTACACCTTC. Protein sequence: CASLPRGTVHRYTF.

This clone has a single count. The V gene is TRBV3-1 (or the pseudogene TRBV3-2), the J gene TRBJ2-3; 7 bases fit TRBD2. The CDR3 sequence is 16 residues long. After removal of 3 bases from V and 6 bases from J, the junction contained 12 bases not matched to a gene. The germline V gene encodes CDR1 LGHDT and CDR2 YNNKEL (reference sequence). The CDR3, as DNA: TGTGCCAGCAGCCACACTACCGGGACCGGGGGGGATACGCAGTATTTT. The encoded protein is CASSHTTGTGGDTQYF.

The chain links TRBV6-5 to TRBJ2-1, with 7 bases matching TRBD1. The CDR3 is made up of 11 amino acids. The germline V gene encodes CDR1 MNHEY and CDR2 SVGAGI. J was trimmed by 15 bases and V by 5 bases; bases with no gene match: 7. CDR3 in amino acids: CASSNQGVRFF. The DNA of the CDR3 is TGTGCCAGCAGTAATCAGGGGGTTAGGTTCTTC.

The chain joins TRBV5-6 to TRBJ2-1; 9 bases are shared with TRBD2. There are 16 residues in the CDR3. Germline values: CDR1 SGHDT, CDR2 YYEEEE. With V trimmed by 3 bases and J by 0 bases, 4 bases remained unmatched. DNA of the CDR3: TGTGCCAGCAGCTCAATAGCGGGGGACTCCTACAATGAGCAGTTCTTC. Protein sequence: CASSSIAGDSYNEQFF.

This chain connects TRBV7-9 to TRBJ1-1; tentatively, D is TRBD1 (6 bases). Trimming took 5 bases from V and 0 from J, leaving 19 bases between them. CDR1 and CDR2 (germline): SEHNR, FQNEAQ (reference sequence). This CDR3 spans 17 amino acids. This CDR3 is CASSETSGVGVNTEAFF. The CDR3 DNA follows: TGTGCCAGCAGCGAGACCTCAGGGGTGGGTGTGAACACTGAAGCTTTCTTT.

This clone occurred once. The V gene is TRBV2, the J gene TRBJ2-7; no definite D call. The CDR3 sequence is 12 residues long. CDR1 SNHLY and CDR2 FYNNEI come from the germline V gene. V lost 6 bases, J lost 3 bases, and 9 bases lay in between. CDR3 sequence: CASSGSGYEQYF. CDR3 DNA: TGTGCCAGCAGCGGGTCGGGCTACGAGCAGTACTTC.

This chain uses TRBV15 with TRBJ1-1, with 10 bases fitting TRBD1. The junction had 4 bases not matched to a gene; V was cut back by 0 bases and J by 6 bases. Per the germline V gene, CDR1 is LNHNV and CDR2 is YYDKDF (reference sequence). CDR3 length equals 15 residues. The CDR3 sequence: CATSRDGTGASEAFF. CDR3 coding DNA: TGTGCCACCAGCAGAGATGGGACAGGGGCATCTGAAGCTTTCTTT.

The chain employs TRBV5-1 and TRBJ1-1; 7 nucleotides align to TRBD1. Germline lookup yields CDR1 SGHRS and CDR2 YFSETQ. The junction had 10 bases not matched to a gene; V was cut back by 3 bases and J by 8 bases. This CDR3 is built from 14 residues. The CDR3 nucleotides read TGCGCCAGCAGCTCCAGACAGGGCTTTGGAGAAGCTTTCTTT. It specifies CASSSRQGFGEAFF.

This chain uses TRBV6-5 with TRBJ1-1; 7 positions match TRBD1. The CDR3 sequence is 15 residues long. Germline trimming cut 2 bases from V and 0 bases from J; bases unmatched to any gene: 3. Germline V gene sequence: CDR1 MNHEY, CDR2 SVGAGI. CDR3 DNA sequence: TGTGCCAGCAGTTACCTCAGGGGGATGAACACTGAAGCTTTCTTT. This sequence encodes CASSYLRGMNTEAFF.

The chain uses TRBV6-1 and TRBJ1-4, with D possibly being TRBD1 (6 bases). The CDR3 loop spans 14 amino acids. Trimming shortened V by 3 bases and J by 8 bases, and 13 bases separated the two germline ends. Germline-derived CDR1 and CDR2 are MNHNS and SASEGT. The CDR3 is CASSDSGALEKLFF. Written as DNA, the CDR3 is TGTGCCAGCAGTGATTCAGGGGCCCTAGAAAAACTGTTTTTT.

V and J are TRBV6-5 and TRBJ1-2; D is unresolved. Between the trimmed V and J ends, which lost 9 bases and 8 bases, there was a span of 10 bases. CDR1 and CDR2 (germline): MNHEY, SVGAGI. This CDR3 comprises 10 residues. CDR3 residues: CASHNRGYTF. In DNA form, the CDR3 reads TGTGCCAGTCATAACCGGGGCTACACCTTC.

About this clone itself: Mismatch with germline at one junction end may stem from a read error. The V gene is TRBV6-4, the J gene TRBJ2-7, with TRBD1 matching 11 bases. Germline lookup yields CDR1 MRHNA and CDR2 SNTAGT. There are 10 residues in the CDR3. CDR3 protein: CASRGTGGHF. CDR3 in DNA: TGTGCCAGCAGGGGGACAGGGGGACACTTC.

V usage is TRBV4-1 and J usage is TRBJ1-5; tentative D call: TRBD1 (6 bases). The germline V and J ends were trimmed by 1 base and 4 bases, with 11 bases remaining between them. Germline CDR1 is MGHRA and CDR2 is YSYEKL. This CDR3 has 15 residues. The DNA for the CDR3 is TGCGCCAGCAGCCAAGGTGGGACACCTAATCAGCCCCAGCATTTT. Translated: CASSQGGTPNQPQHF.

The V call is TRBV28, the J call TRBJ1-2, with a tentative D call TRBD1 (6 bases). Per germline, CDR1 MDHEN and CDR2 SYDVKM. This CDR3 has 14 residues. V was shortened by 6 bases and J by 8 bases, with 19 bases between the two germline ends. The CDR3, as DNA: TGTGCCAGCAGGAATAACAGGGCGGTAGGCGGCTACACCTTC. Protein product: CASRNNRAVGGYTF.